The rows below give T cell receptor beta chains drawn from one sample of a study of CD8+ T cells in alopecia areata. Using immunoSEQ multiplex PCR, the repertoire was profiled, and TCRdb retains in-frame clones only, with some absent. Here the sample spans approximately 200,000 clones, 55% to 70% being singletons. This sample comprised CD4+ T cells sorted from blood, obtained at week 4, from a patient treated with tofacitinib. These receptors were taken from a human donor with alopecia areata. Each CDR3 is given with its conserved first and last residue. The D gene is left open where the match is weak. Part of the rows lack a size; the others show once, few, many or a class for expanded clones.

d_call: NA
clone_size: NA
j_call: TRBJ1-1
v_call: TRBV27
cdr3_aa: CASSFTKGATEAFF
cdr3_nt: TGTGCCAGCAGTTTCACTAAAGGAGCCACTGAAGCTTTCTTT

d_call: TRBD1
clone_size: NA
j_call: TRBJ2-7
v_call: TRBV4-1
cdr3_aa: CASSLLGQGPYEQYF
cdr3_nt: TGCGCCAGCAGCCTACTCGGACAGGGGCCCTACGAGCAGTACTTC

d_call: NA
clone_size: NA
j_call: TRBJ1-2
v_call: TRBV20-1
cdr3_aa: CSSGQGDGYTF
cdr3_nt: TGCAGCTCGGGGCAGGGAGATGGCTACACCTTC

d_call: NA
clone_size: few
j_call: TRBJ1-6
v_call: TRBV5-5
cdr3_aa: CASSRQGDRDSPLHF
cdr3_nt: TGTGCCAGCAGCCGTCAAGGGGATCGGGATTCACCCCTCCACTTT

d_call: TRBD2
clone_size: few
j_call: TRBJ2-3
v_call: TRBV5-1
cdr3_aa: CASSISGGSTDTQYF
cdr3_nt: TGCGCCAGCAGCATTAGCGGGGGAAGCACAGATACGCAGTATTTT

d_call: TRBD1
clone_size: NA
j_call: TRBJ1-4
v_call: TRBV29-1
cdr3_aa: CSVEGQKFLATNEKLFF
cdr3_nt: TGCAGCGTCGAGGGACAGAAGTTCCTAGCAACTAATGAAAAACTGTTTTTT

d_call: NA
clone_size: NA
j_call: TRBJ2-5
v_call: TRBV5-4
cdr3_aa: CASSRRDGETQYF
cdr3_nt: TGTGCCAGCAGCAGGAGGGATGGTGAGACCCAGTACTTC

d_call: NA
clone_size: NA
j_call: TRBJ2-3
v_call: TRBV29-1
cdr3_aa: CSVPHDLTDTQYF
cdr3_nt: TGCAGCGTTCCCCACGATCTCACAGATACGCAGTATTTT

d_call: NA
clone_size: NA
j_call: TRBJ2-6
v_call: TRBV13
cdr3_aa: CASSLGARGEAGANVLTF
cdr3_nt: TGTGCCAGCAGCTTAGGCGCCAGGGGCGAAGCTGGGGCCAACGTCCTGACTTTC

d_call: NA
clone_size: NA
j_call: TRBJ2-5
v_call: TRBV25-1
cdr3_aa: CASSRGALETQYF
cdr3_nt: TGTGCCAGCAGTCGGGGGGCCCTCGAGACCCAGTACTTC

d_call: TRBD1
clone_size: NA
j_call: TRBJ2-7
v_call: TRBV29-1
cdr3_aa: CSVEDRGQGAGEQYF
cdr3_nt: TGCAGCGTTGAAGATAGGGGACAGGGGGCTGGCGAGCAGTACTTC

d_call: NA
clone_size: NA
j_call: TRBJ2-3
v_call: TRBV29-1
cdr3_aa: CSVEKLKVPDTQYF
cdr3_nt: TGCAGCGTTGAAAAACTCAAAGTACCGGATACGCAGTATTTT

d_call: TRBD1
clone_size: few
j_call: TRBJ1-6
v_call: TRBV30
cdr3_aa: CAQRIGTGDSPLHF
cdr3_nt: TGTGCCCAAAGAATTGGGACAGGGGATTCACCCCTCCACTTT

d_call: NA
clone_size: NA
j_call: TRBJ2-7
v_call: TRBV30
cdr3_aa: CASKSIEGYEQYF
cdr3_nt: TGTGCCTCCAAGTCCATTGAGGGGTACGAGCAGTACTTC

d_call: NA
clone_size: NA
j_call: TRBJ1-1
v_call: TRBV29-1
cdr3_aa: CSVPGASDTEAFF
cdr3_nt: TGCAGCGTCCCCGGGGCGTCGGACACTGAAGCTTTCTTT

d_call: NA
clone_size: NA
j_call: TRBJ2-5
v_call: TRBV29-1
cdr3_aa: CSVGTLGSPETQYF
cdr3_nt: TGCAGCGTTGGAACTTTGGGTTCCCCGGAGACCCAGTACTTC

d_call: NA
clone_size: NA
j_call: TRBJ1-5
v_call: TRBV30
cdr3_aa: CAWSLEGVPYNQPQHF
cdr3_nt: TGTGCCTGGAGTCTAGAGGGAGTTCCTTACAATCAGCCCCAGCATTTT

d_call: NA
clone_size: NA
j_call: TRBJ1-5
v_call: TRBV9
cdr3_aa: CASSVVGDSNQPQHF
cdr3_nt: TGTGCCAGCAGCGTAGTTGGGGATAGCAATCAGCCCCAGCATTTT

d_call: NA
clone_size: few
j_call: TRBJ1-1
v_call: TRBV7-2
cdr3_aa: CASSLVWGANTEAFF
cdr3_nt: TGTGCCAGCAGCTTAGTGTGGGGGGCGAACACTGAAGCTTTCTTT

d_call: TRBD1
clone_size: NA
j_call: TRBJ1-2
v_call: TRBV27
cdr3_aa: CASSLAQGVVYGYTF
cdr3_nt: TGTGCCAGCAGTTTAGCGCAGGGGGTCGTCTATGGCTACACCTTC

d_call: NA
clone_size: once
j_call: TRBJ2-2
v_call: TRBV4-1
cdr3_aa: CASSQDWTTGELFF
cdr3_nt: TGCGCCAGCAGCCAAGATTGGACCACCGGGGAGCTGTTTTTT

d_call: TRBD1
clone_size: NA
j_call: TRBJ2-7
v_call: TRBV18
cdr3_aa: CASSTNRGYEQYF
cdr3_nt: TGTGCCAGCTCAACTAACAGGGGCTACGAGCAGTACTTC